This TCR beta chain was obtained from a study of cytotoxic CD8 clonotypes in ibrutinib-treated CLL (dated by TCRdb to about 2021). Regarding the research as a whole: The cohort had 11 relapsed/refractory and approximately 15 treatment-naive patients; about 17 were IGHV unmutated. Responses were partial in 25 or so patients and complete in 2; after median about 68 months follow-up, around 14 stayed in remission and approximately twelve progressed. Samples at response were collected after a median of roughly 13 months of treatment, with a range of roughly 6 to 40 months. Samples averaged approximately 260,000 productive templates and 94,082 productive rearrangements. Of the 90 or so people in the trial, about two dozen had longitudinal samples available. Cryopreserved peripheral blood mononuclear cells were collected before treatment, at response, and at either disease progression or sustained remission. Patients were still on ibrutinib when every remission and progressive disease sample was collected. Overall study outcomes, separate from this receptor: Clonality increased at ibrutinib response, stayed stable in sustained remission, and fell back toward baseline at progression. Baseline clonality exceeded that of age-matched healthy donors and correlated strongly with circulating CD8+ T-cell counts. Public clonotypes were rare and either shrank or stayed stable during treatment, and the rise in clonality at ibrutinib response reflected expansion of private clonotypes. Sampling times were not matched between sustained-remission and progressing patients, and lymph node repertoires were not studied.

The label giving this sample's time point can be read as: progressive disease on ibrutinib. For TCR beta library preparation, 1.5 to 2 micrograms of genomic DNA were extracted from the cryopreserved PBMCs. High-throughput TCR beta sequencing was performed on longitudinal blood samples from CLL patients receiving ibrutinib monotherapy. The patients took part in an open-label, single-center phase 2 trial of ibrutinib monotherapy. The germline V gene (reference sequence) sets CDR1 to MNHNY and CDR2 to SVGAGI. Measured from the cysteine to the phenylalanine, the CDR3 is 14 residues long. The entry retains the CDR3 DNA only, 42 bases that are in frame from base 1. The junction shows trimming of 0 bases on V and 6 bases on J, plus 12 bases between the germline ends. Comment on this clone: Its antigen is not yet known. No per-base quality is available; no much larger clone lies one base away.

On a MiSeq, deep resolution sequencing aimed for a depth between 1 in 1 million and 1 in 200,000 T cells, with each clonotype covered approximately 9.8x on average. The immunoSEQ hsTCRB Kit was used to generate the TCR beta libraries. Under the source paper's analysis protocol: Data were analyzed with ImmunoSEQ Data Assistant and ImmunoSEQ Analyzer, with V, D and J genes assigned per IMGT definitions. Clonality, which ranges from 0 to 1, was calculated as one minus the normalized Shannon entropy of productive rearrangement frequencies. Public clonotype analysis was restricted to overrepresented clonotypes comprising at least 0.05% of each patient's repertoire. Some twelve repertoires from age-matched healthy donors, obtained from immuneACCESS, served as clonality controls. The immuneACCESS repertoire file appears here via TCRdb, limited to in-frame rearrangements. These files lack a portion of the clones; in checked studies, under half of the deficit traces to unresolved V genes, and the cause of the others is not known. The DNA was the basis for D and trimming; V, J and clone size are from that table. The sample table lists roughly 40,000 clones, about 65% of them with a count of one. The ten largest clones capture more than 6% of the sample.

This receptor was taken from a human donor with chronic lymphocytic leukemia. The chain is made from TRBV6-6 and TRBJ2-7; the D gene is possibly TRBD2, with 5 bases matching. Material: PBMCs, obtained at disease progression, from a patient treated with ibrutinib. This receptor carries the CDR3 CASSYSGKSGEQYF. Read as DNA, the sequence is TGTGCCAGCAGTTACTCCGGGAAGAGCGGCGAGCAGTACTTC.